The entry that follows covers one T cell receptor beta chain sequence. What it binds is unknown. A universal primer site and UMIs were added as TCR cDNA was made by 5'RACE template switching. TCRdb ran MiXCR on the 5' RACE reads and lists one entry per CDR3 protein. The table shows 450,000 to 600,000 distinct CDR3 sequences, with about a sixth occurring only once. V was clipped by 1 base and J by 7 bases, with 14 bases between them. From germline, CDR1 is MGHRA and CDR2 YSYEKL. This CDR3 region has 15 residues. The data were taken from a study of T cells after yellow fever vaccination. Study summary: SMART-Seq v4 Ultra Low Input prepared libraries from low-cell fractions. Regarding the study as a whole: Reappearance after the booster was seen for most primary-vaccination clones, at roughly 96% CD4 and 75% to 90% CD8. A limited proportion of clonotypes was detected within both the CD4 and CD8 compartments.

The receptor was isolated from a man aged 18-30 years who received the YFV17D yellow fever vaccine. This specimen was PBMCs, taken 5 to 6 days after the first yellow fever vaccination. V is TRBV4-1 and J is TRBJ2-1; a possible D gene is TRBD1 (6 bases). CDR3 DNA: TGCGCCAGCAGCCAAGGTTGGGGGCTAGGAAATGAGCAGTTCTTC. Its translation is CASSQGWGLGNEQFF.